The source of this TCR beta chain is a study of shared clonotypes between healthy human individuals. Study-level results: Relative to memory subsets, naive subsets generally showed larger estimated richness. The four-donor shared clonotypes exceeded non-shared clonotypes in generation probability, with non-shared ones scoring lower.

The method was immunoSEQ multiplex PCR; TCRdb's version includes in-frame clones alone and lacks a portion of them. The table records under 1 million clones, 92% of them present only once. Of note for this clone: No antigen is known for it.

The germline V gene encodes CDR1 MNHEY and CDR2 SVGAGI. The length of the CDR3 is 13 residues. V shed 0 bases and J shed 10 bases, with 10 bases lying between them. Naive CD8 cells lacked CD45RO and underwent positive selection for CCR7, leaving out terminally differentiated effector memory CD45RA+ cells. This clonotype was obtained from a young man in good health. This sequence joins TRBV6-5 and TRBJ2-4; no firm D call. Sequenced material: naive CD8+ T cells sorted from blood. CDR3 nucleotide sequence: TGTGCCAGCAGTTACTCGATTTTAAATATTCAGTACTTC. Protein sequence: CASSYSILNIQYF.